One sample yielded the 30 T cell receptor beta chains listed below, sequenced in a study of OX40 agonist ivuxolimab in advanced cancers. Libraries were prepared through the immunoSEQ multiplex PCR assay. TCRdb took this table from immuneACCESS and kept in-frame rearrangements with V and J called. Such tables lack part of the clones; where checked against another copy, unresolved V genes explain under half of the gap, and the rest is unexplained. The sample has approximately 22,000 clones on record, about 88% of them singletons. The leading ten clones occupy roughly a third of the sample. The sample consisted of CD4+ or CD8+ T cells sorted from blood, taken in a trial of the OX40 agonist ivuxolimab. The source of these receptors is an adult with an advanced solid tumor such as melanoma, head and neck, liver or kidney cancer.

The sample holds a few counts of this clone. The chain recombines TRBV9 with TRBJ2-1, with TRBD2 as a possible D gene (6 bases). The CDR3 is 15 residues long. Per the germline V gene, CDR1 is SGDLS and CDR2 is YYNGEE. The ends were cut back, 4 bases at V and 1 base at J, with 12 bases in the middle. Here the CDR3 reads CASSTLSGSYNEQFF. CDR3 coding DNA: TGTGCCAGCAGCACCTTAAGCGGGTCCTACAATGAGCAGTTCTTC.

This chain uses TRBV11-3 with TRBJ1-1; TRBD1 aligns across 10 bases. The CDR3 has 18 amino acids. Trimming removed 1 base from V and 6 bases from J; junction bases left unmatched: 14. Germline V gives CDR1 SGHNT, CDR2 YENEEA. The CDR3 nucleotides read TGTGCCAGCAGCTTAGGAGACAGGGGGCGGTGGGCGTTCGCTGAAGCTTTCTTT. It yields the protein CASSLGDRGRWAFAEAFF.

The chain uses TRBV7-6 and TRBJ2-2; 9 nucleotides agree with TRBD1. Germline V lookup: CDR1 SGHVS, CDR2 FNYEAQ. Trimming at V came to 4 bases and at J to 7 bases, leaving 4 bases not matched to a gene. The CDR3 spans 14 residues. In DNA form, the CDR3 reads TGTGCCAGCAGCTACCGGACAGGGGTCGGGGAGCTGTTTTTT. Residues: CASSYRTGVGELFF.

The gene calls are TRBV19 and TRBJ2-7; D is tentatively TRBD1 or TRBD2 (5 bases each). Germline-derived CDR1 and CDR2 are LNHDA and SQIVND (reference sequence). V gave up 10 bases and J gave up 7 bases, with 14 bases separating them. The CDR3 has 11 amino acids. Here the CDR3 reads CATRGDWEQYF. For the CDR3, the DNA is TGTGCCACCCGGGGCGATTGGGAGCAGTACTTC.

The chain combines TRBV14 with TRBJ2-7; TRBD2 might be the D (6 bases). Germline V CDR1 and CDR2: SGHDN, FVKESK. V lost 0 bases and J lost 0, with 15 bases in between. The CDR3 is 17 amino acids. The CDR3 spells CASSQDGAGLYSYEQYF. CDR3 bases: TGTGCCAGCAGCCAAGACGGCGCGGGACTCTACTCCTACGAGCAGTACTTC.

The gene calls are TRBV19 and TRBJ1-3, with a tentative D call TRBD1 (6 bases). The V and J ends lost 2 bases and 0 bases respectively, with 17 bases between them. The CDR3 covers 18 residues. Germline V gene data show CDR1 as LNHDA and CDR2 as SQIVND (reference sequence). The CDR3 nucleotides read TGTGCCAGTAGTATACATTCACAGGGTTTAGACTCTGGAAACACCATATATTTT. This codes for CASSIHSQGLDSGNTIYF.

This clone appeared once. J is TRBJ1-1 and V is TRBV19, with D perhaps matching TRBD1 (6 bases). The V gene lost 5 bases and the J gene lost 3 bases, with 19 bases spanning the gap. Looked up from germline, CDR1 is LNHDA and CDR2 is SQIVND (reference sequence). The CDR3 is made up of 16 amino acids. CDR3 residues: CASSVSGVAVYTEAFF. For the CDR3, the DNA is TGTGCCAGTAGTGTTTCAGGGGTTGCTGTATACACTGAAGCTTTCTTT.

The CDR3 reads CASSFAASTDTQYF. CDR3 coding DNA: TGTGCCAGCAGCTTTGCCGCTTCGACAGATACGCAGTATTTT. V is TRBV7-2 and J is TRBJ2-3, with D unclear. Trimming stripped 3 bases from V and 3 bases from J, with 10 bases between. In germline, CDR1 is SGHTA, CDR2 FQGNSA. This CDR3 spans 14 amino acids.

The J gene is TRBJ2-2, the V gene TRBV19, with TRBD1 matching 8 bases. This CDR3 comprises 15 residues. J gave up 3 bases and V 6 bases, and 6 bases lay outside the gene matches. Germline V gives CDR1 LNHDA, CDR2 SQIVND (reference sequence). DNA of the CDR3: TGTGCCAGTAGCCCAGGGGGCTCTTACACCGGGGAGCTGTTTTTT. Translating gives CASSPGGSYTGELFF. Variable domain in full (rest from reference TRBV19 and TRBJ2-2): DGGITQSPKYLFRKEGQNVTLSCEQNLNHDAMYWYRQDPGQGLRLIYYSQIVNDFQKGDIAEGYSVSREKKESFPLTVTSAQKNPTAFYLCASSPGGSYTGELFFGEGSRLTVL.

This chain links TRBV5-6 with TRBJ2-7; unclear D gene. There are 12 residues in the CDR3. The V gene lost 2 bases and the J gene lost 7 bases, with 10 bases spanning the gap. CDR1 is SGHDT, CDR2 YYEEEE, per germline. Written as DNA, the CDR3 is TGTGCCAGCAGCTTAAGTCTGGGTGAGCAGTACTTC. Its protein is CASSLSLGEQYF. Full variable domain (outside the CDR3, taken from reference TRBV5-6 and TRBJ2-7): DAGVTQSPTHLIKTRGQQVTLRCSPKSGHDTVSWYQQALGQGPQFIFQYYEEEERQRGNFPDRFSGHQFPNYSSELNVNALLLGDSALYLCASSLSLGEQYFGPGTRLTVT.

V gene TRBV15 combines with J gene TRBJ1-1; no clear D gene. CDR1 and CDR2 from the germline V gene are LNHNV and YYDKDF (reference sequence). The V end lost 4 bases, the J end lost 0 bases, and 6 bases lay between the germline ends. CDR3 length: 13 amino acids. The CDR3 nucleotides are TGTGCCACCAGCAACGGCCTGAACACTGAAGCTTTCTTT. As protein: CATSNGLNTEAFF.

The chain joins TRBV14 to TRBJ1-3, with unresolved D. The CDR3 runs to 17 residues. Germline loops: CDR1 SGHDN, CDR2 FVKESK. V was clipped by 2 bases and J by 0 bases, with 14 bases between them. CDR3 loop: CASSQFRSSFSGNTIYF. CDR3 in DNA: TGTGCCAGCAGCCAATTCAGGTCATCTTTCTCTGGAAACACCATATATTTT.

The rearrangement uses TRBV13 and TRBJ2-5; D unclear. V was cut by 1 base and J by 4 bases, with 7 bases left in between. Germline V gives CDR1 PRHDT, CDR2 FYEKMQ (reference sequence). The CDR3 has 13 residues. For the CDR3, the DNA is TGTGCCAGCAGCTTAGAACCCCTAGAGACCCAGTACTTC. Protein product: CASSLEPLETQYF.

The CDR3 DNA is TGTGCCAGCATGACTAGTAGCACAGATACGCAGTATTTT. Translation: CASMTSSTDTQYF. The V gene is TRBV11-3, the J gene TRBJ2-3; D may be TRBD2 (6 bases). CDR1 is SGHNT and CDR2 is YENEEA in the germline V gene. Trimming stripped 7 bases from V and 0 bases from J, with 8 bases between. The CDR3 consists of 13 residues. Full variable domain (outside the CDR3, taken from reference TRBV11-3 and TRBJ2-3): EAGVVQSPRYKIIEKKQPVAFWCNPISGHNTLYWYLQNLGQGPELLIRYENEEAVDDSQLPKDRFSAERLKGVDSTLKIQPAELGDSAVYLCASMTSSTDTQYFGPGTRLTVL.

The chain links TRBV27 to TRBJ2-5; 8 bases are shared with TRBD2. The CDR3 totals 13 residues. Germline CDR1 is MNHEY and CDR2 is SMNVEV (reference sequence). V was pared by 3 bases and J by 5 bases, with 2 bases of the junction left unmatched. CDR3 sequence: CASSFTSGETQYF. The CDR3 bases are TGTGCCAGCAGTTTCACTAGCGGTGAGACCCAGTACTTC.

The rearrangement uses TRBV10-1 and TRBJ2-7; no definite D call. The CDR3 has 9 residues. V was clipped by 7 bases and J by 3 bases, with 1 base between them. Germline V lookup: CDR1 WNHNN, CDR2 SYGVQD (reference sequence). The DNA for the CDR3 is TGCGCCAGCAACTACGAGCAGTACTTC. This gives the protein CASNYEQYF.

The rearrangement joins TRBV29-1 to TRBJ2-5, with D perhaps matching TRBD2 (5 bases). Trimming cost V 3 bases and J 9 bases, with 17 bases left between them. The CDR3 totals 13 residues. Germline V gene sequence: CDR1 SQVTM, CDR2 ANQGSEA. The CDR3, as DNA: TGCAGCGTTGATCTTTCTGACCAGGAGGCCCAGTACTTC. This translates into CSVDLSDQEAQYF.

As DNA, the CDR3 is TGTGCCAGCAGTTTGGTGGGGGGTCCAAACACCGGGGAGCTGTTTTTT. Residues: CASSLVGGPNTGELFF. This sequence joins TRBV27 and TRBJ2-2, with D possibly matching TRBD2 (6 bases). The CDR3 sequence is 16 residues long. V shed 3 bases and J shed 2 bases, with 13 bases lying between them. Germline CDR1 is MNHEY and CDR2 is SMNVEV (reference sequence).

In DNA, the CDR3 is TGTGCCAGCAGCTTGGAAGGGGCCCTAACCTACGAGCAGTACTTC. Translation: CASSLEGALTYEQYF. The chain carries TRBV5-8 and TRBJ2-7; a possible D gene is TRBD1 (5 bases). V was clipped by 0 bases and J by 2 bases, with 12 bases between them. From germline, CDR1 is SGHTS and CDR2 YDEGEE. This CDR3 is 15 amino acids long.

The chain has TRBV9 and TRBJ1-2, with TRBD1 matching over 9 bases. This CDR3 has 18 amino acids. V was clipped by 4 bases and J by 4 bases; unmatched bases: 17. Germline loops: CDR1 SGDLS, CDR2 YYNGEE. CDR3 DNA sequence: TGTGCCAGCAGCACCCAAGGGGGAAGACAGGGGGAACCCTATGGCTACACCTTC. It yields the protein CASSTQGGRQGEPYGYTF.

V and J are TRBV9 and TRBJ2-1; the D gene is possibly TRBD2 (6 bases). Germline V gives CDR1 SGDLS, CDR2 YYNGEE. This CDR3 has 16 residues. V was clipped by 0 bases and J by 3 bases, with 13 bases between them. The CDR3 nucleotides read TGTGCCAGCAGCGTAGGTGGGTCGGGACTCTACAATGAGCAGTTCTTC. Translation gives CASSVGGSGLYNEQFF.

The V call is TRBV10-3, the J call TRBJ2-1; 7 bases line up with TRBD1. Germline V lookup: CDR1 ENHRY, CDR2 SYGVKD. This CDR3 comprises 16 residues. Trimming at V came to 0 bases and at J to 5 bases, leaving 7 bases not matched to a gene. In DNA, the CDR3 is TGTGCCATCAGTGAGTCCGAGACAGGGTCCCACAATGAGCAGTTCTTC. The encoded protein is CAISESETGSHNEQFF.

The CDR3 coding sequence is TGTGCCAGCAGTGAAGCGCGGCGGGACGGAGGGACCCAGTACTTC. It encodes CASSEARRDGGTQYF. The J gene is TRBJ2-5, the V gene TRBV2; possible D gene TRBD2, 6 bases. Germline CDR1 and CDR2: SNHLY and FYNNEI. Trimming left V 0 bases short and J 7 bases short, with 15 bases between. The CDR3 is made up of 15 amino acids.

This clone has a single count. The rearrangement links TRBV29-1 to TRBJ2-5, with 7 bases lining up with TRBD2. The CDR3 consists of 13 residues. V lost 4 bases and J lost 7; bases outside the gene matches: 9. Germline values: CDR1 SQVTM, CDR2 ANQGSEA. This CDR3 is CSVGGGSAPTQYF. The DNA of the CDR3 is TGCAGCGTTGGTGGCGGGAGCGCCCCGACCCAGTACTTC.

The V and J genes are TRBV30 and TRBJ2-2; D remains unclear. Germline-derived CDR1 and CDR2 are GTSNPN and SVGIG (reference sequence). V gave up 2 bases and J gave up 3 bases, with 13 bases separating them. The length of the CDR3 is 15 residues. The CDR3 bases are TGTGCCTGGAGTCCCCGAGGCGAGTACACCGGGGAGCTGTTTTTT. This encodes CAWSPRGEYTGELFF.

The V call is TRBV10-1, the J call TRBJ2-3; TRBD2 might be the D (5 bases). Per germline, CDR1 WNHNN and CDR2 SYGVQD (reference sequence). Trimming pared 0 bases from V and 1 base from J, leaving 8 bases between. CDR3 length: 15 residues. CDR3 in amino acids: CASSESTSRTDTQYF. Here the CDR3 DNA reads TGCGCCAGCAGTGAGTCCACTAGTCGCACAGATACGCAGTATTTT.

This chain uses TRBV19 with TRBJ1-5; D ambiguous. CDR1 and CDR2 from the germline V gene are LNHDA and SQIVND (reference sequence). The CDR3 sequence is 15 residues long. Deletions cut 3 bases from V and 0 bases from J, with 9 bases between. The CDR3 loop is CASSIAGSSNQPQHF. Written as DNA, the CDR3 is TGTGCCAGTAGTATTGCGGGGAGTAGCAATCAGCCCCAGCATTTT.

This clone was found a few times. The chain joins TRBV2 to TRBJ2-2; D is unclear. The CDR3 consists of 15 residues. CDR1 and CDR2 from the germline V gene are SNHLY and FYNNEI. V shed 1 base and J shed 1 base, with 7 bases lying between them. CDR3 loop: CASSEEWENTGELFF. The CDR3, as DNA: TGTGCCAGCAGTGAAGAGTGGGAGAACACCGGGGAGCTGTTTTTT.

This rearrangement joins TRBV7-9 to TRBJ2-7; D unclear. The CDR3 covers 12 residues. Germline V gene sequence: CDR1 SEHNR, CDR2 FQNEAQ (reference sequence). Trimming left V 1 base short and J 7 bases short, with 8 bases between. The CDR3 here is CASSLGSWEQYF. CDR3 sequence (DNA): TGTGCCAGCAGCTTAGGGTCTTGGGAGCAGTACTTC.

The chain uses TRBV21-1 and TRBJ2-7. TRBV21-1 is designated a pseudogene. The CDR3 runs to 15 residues. The CDR3 DNA reads TGTGCCAGCAGCGGGACGTCGATGAGCTCCTACGAGCAGTACTTC. It translates to CASSGTSMSSYEQYF.